This TCR beta chain was documented in a study of blood T cells in healthy people across ages. The authors ran a second PCR of about 6 to 11 cycles using a sample-barcoded 5' primer and a J-beta primer mix. TCRdb recomputed calls from the 5' RACE reads with MiXCR, one row per CDR3 protein. The sample yields 1.5 million to 1.8 million distinct CDR3 sequences, less than 45% seen once. Germline CDR1 is MNHEY and CDR2 is SMNVEV (reference sequence). This CDR3 has 16 amino acids. V was shortened by 7 bases and J by 1 base, with 17 bases between the two germline ends. This clonotype appeared a single time. This TCR came from a woman aged 18-29 years in good health. V and J are TRBV27 and TRBJ2-1, with D possibly being TRBD1 (7 bases). Specimen: blood. Here the CDR3 DNA reads TGTGCCAGCATGGAGGGCGACAGGGCTTCCTACAATGAGCAGTTCTTC. Translation gives CASMEGDRASYNEQFF.